This T cell receptor (beta chain) was identified in a study of blood T cells in healthy people across ages. Study information: About one barcoded beta molecule per two T cells was captured by template switching.

Sample-barcoded 5' priming and a J-beta primer mix drove a second PCR of roughly 7 to 11 cycles. Via MiXCR, TCRdb re-called the 5' RACE reads, giving one row per CDR3 protein. The repertoire holds over 450,000 distinct CDR3 sequences, 20% to 30% seen once, with approximately 10% in the top ten. Germline V CDR1 and CDR2: KGHSH, LQKENI. The V end lost 4 bases, the J end lost 1 base, and 11 bases lay between the germline ends. The CDR3 has 15 amino acids. In addition, the sample was reused for a study of T cells of mothers and their children.

V usage is TRBV18 and J usage is TRBJ2-1; D tentatively fits TRBD1 or TRBD2 (5 bases each). The sample was blood. The TCR was taken from a boy between 5 and 17 years old in good health. The CDR3, as DNA: TGTGCCAGCTCACGCTCGAGGGGTTCCTACAATGAGCAGTTCTTC. Translation: CASSRSRGSYNEQFF.